One sample yielded the 6 T cell receptor beta chains listed below, sequenced in a study of blood T cell repertoires in COVID-19. Generated by immunoSEQ multiplex PCR, the TCRdb table keeps only in-frame clones and is missing some. The sample lists tens of thousands of clones, approximately 81% seen once, with under 6% in the top ten. Sequencing used peripheral blood. These receptors were taken from a woman in her sixties with acute or convalescent COVID-19.

The chain joins TRBV7-2 to TRBJ1-1; 9 bases line up with TRBD1. V was pared by 6 bases and J by 4 bases, with 3 bases of the junction left unmatched. CDR3 size: 13 residues. Germline CDR1 is SGHTA and CDR2 is FQGNSA. In DNA, the CDR3 is TGTGCCAGCAGGGGACAGGGAGGCACTGAAGCTTTCTTT. Its translation: CASRGQGGTEAFF.

This clone has a single count. The rearrangement joins TRBV9 to TRBJ2-1; the D gene is possibly TRBD2 (6 bases). Trimming removed 1 base at V and 6 bases at J, with 14 bases between. Germline V CDR1 and CDR2: SGDLS, YYNGEE. The CDR3 extends over 15 amino acids. The CDR3 nucleotides read TGTGCCAGCAGCGTACGGGACCTGGGGGGCAATGAGCAGTTCTTC. Encoded protein: CASSVRDLGGNEQFF.

This chain connects TRBV4-1 to TRBJ2-3; unclear D gene. Germline V gives CDR1 MGHRA, CDR2 YSYEKL. The CDR3 extends over 16 amino acids. V lost 0 bases, J lost 3 bases, and 13 bases lay in between. This CDR3 reads CASSQDLGASTDTQYF. The CDR3, as DNA: TGCGCCAGCAGCCAAGATCTTGGCGCTAGTACAGATACGCAGTATTTT.

V is TRBV5-1 and J is TRBJ2-5, with 8 bases identical to TRBD1. The germline V gene encodes CDR1 SGHRS and CDR2 YFSETQ. V gave up 4 bases and J gave up 4 bases; unmatched junction bases: 9. This CDR3 spans 15 amino acids. CDR3 sequence: CASSQGQGGGETQYF. DNA for the CDR3: TGCGCCAGCAGCCAAGGACAGGGAGGCGGAGAGACCCAGTACTTC.

The CDR3 spells CASSFEQGPNQPQHF. The CDR3 nucleotides are TGTGCCAGCAGCTTTGAACAGGGCCCTAATCAGCCCCAGCATTTT. This chain joins TRBV11-2 and TRBJ1-5, with D maybe TRBD1 (6 bases). The CDR3 totals 15 residues. The V and J ends lost 3 bases and 4 bases respectively, with 13 bases between them. The germline CDR1 and CDR2 sequences are SGHAT and FQNNGV.

The J gene is TRBJ1-1, the V gene TRBV7-2; perhaps TRBD1 as D (5 bases). CDR3 length: 14 residues. Trimming took off 1 base at V and 4 bases at J, with 10 bases between the two ends. Germline V lookup: CDR1 SGHTA, CDR2 FQGNSA. The CDR3 is CASSLGWGTTEAFF. The CDR3, as DNA: TGTGCCAGCAGCTTAGGGTGGGGCACCACTGAAGCTTTCTTT.